This entry describes one TCR beta chain. This entry belongs to a study of blood T cell repertoires in COVID-19. For the study at large: COVID-19 samples from acute and convalescent phases originated in the United States, Italy and Spain. In each case, the material was cDNA or gDNA derived from T cells, B-cell-depleted T cells, or PBMCs.

Authors' processing steps: By means of reference gene primer amplification, nucleated cell counts were estimated. Data came from immunoSEQ multiplex PCR; TCRdb stores just in-frame clones and leaves some out. For V, J and clone size, that table is used; D and trimming come from the DNA. The sample shows 250,000 to 300,000 clones, around 89% of them seen only once. Germline V lookup: CDR1 MNHEY, CDR2 SVGAGI. V was trimmed by 6 bases and J by 5 bases, leaving 8 bases between them. This CDR3 has 11 amino acids. Sequences were obtained from peripheral blood. The V call is TRBV6-5, the J call TRBJ2-7, with a tentative D call TRBD2 (6 bases). The receptor's source is a woman between 40 and 55 years old with acute or convalescent COVID-19. The CDR3: CASRWGDEQYV. The CDR3 region has the DNA TGTGCCAGCAGGTGGGGGGACGAGCAGTACGTC.